These 4 T cell receptor beta chains were sequenced from one sample in a study of OX40 agonist ivuxolimab in advanced cancers. Generated by immunoSEQ multiplex PCR, the TCRdb table keeps only in-frame clones and is missing some. The sample yields over 30,000 clones, approximately 84% seen once. The sample was CD4+ or CD8+ T cells sorted from blood, taken in a trial of the OX40 agonist ivuxolimab. The source of these receptors is an adult with an advanced solid tumor such as melanoma, head and neck, liver or kidney cancer.

This chain connects TRBV7-8 to TRBJ2-7; 7 nucleotides match TRBD2. The germline V gene encodes CDR1 SGHVS and CDR2 FQNEAQ. V trimming: 5 bases; J trimming: 1 base; junction bases outside the gene matches: 5. This CDR3 has 14 residues. As DNA, the CDR3 is TGTGCCAGCAGCCCACCGGGGGGATCCTACGAGCAGTACTTC. It translates to CASSPPGGSYEQYF. Full variable domain (outside the CDR3, taken from reference TRBV7-8 and TRBJ2-7): GAGVSQSPRYKVAKRGQDVALRCDPISGHVSLFWYQQALGQGPEFLTYFQNEAQLDKSGLPSDRFFAERPEGSVSTLKIQRTQQEDSAVYLCASSPPGGSYEQYFGPGTRLTVT.

The chain links TRBV4-1 to TRBJ2-5, with a possible D match to TRBD1 (7 bases). In germline, CDR1 is MGHRA, CDR2 YSYEKL. Trimming stripped 4 bases from V and 2 bases from J, with 17 bases between. The CDR3 consists of 16 residues. The CDR3 DNA is TGCGCCAGCAGCCTAGGGGGCGGCGGGACGCAAGAGACCCAGTACTTC. Amino acids: CASSLGGGGTQETQYF.

J is TRBJ2-1 and V is TRBV5-1, with TRBD2 matching 14 bases. V gave up 3 bases and J gave up 10 bases; unmatched junction bases: 6. In germline, CDR1 is SGHRS, CDR2 YFSETQ. The CDR3 loop spans 15 amino acids. The CDR3 sequence: CASSSGLAGVEEQFF. The CDR3, as DNA: TGCGCCAGCAGCTCGGGACTAGCGGGGGTTGAGGAGCAGTTCTTC.

The CDR3 loop reads CASSLGPGVNQPQHF. CDR3 DNA sequence: TGTGCCAGCAGCTTAGGGCCAGGGGTCAATCAGCCCCAGCATTTT. The rearrangement joins TRBV7-6 to TRBJ1-5; maybe TRBD1 (6 bases). This CDR3 is built from 15 residues. Trimming left V 1 base short and J 3 bases short, with 10 bases between. Per the germline V gene, CDR1 is SGHVS and CDR2 is FNYEAQ.